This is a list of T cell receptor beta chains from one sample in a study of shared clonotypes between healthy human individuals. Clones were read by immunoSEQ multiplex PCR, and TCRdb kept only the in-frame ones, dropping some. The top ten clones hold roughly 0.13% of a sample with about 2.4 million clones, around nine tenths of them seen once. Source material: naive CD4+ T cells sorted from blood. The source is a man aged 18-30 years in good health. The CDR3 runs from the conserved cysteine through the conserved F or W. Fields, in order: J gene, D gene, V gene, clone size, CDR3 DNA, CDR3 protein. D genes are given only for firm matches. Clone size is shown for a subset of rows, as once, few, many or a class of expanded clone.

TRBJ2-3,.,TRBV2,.,TGTGCCAGCAAGGGGCAGCCCACAGATACGCAGTATTTT,CASKGQPTDTQYF
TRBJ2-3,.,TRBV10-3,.,TGTGCCATCAGTGAGTCGGGCCTAATCCTTGCTGATACGCAGTATTTT,CAISESGLILADTQYF
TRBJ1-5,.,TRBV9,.,TGTGCCAGCAGCGTCGGAGGGGACAATCAGCCCCAGCATTTT,CASSVGGDNQPQHF
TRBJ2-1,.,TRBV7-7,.,TGTGCTAGCAGCTTCCTTGGGAGACCCAATGAGCAGTTCTTC,CASSFLGRPNEQFF
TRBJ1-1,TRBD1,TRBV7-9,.,TGTGCCAGCAGCTTATCAGGACAGGGGAGGAACACTGAAGCTTTCTTT,CASSLSGQGRNTEAFF
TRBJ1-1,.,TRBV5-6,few,TGTGCCAGCAGCTTACGGACGGAGGAAGCTTTCTTT,CASSLRTEEAFF
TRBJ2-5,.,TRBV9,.,TGTGCCAGCAGCACAGGGGGGGGAGTAGGCCAAGAGACCCAGTACTTC,CASSTGGGVGQETQYF
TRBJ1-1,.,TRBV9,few,TGTGCCAGCAGCCGAGGAGGGAACACTGAAGCTTTCTTT,CASSRGGNTEAFF
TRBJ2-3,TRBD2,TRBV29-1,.,TGCAGCGTTGAAGATATGGCTAGCGGGAGGGTGGGCACAGATACGCAGTATTTT,CSVEDMASGRVGTDTQYF
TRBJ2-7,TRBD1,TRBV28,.,TGTGCCAGCACCTTTCAAGGGACAGGGGTACACGAGCAGTACTTC,CASTFQGTGVHEQYF
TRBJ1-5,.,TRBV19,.,TGTGCCAGTAGTATACTACAGGGAAGTCAGCCCCAGCATTTT,CASSILQGSQPQHF
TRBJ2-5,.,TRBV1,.,TGCACCAGCAGCCAAGTCCGGACTAGCGGGGGACCGTACCAAGAGACCCAGTACTTC,CTSSQVRTSGGPYQETQYF
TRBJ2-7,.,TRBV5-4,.,TGTGCCAGCAGCTTGCGAGACTACTCCTACGAGCAGTACTTC,CASSLRDYSYEQYF
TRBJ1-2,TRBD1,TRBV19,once,TGTGCCAGTAGACCAGCCACCGGGACAGGGAGTGGCTACACCTTC,CASRPATGTGSGYTF
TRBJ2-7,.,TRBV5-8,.,TGTGCCAGCAGCTTTGGTACCCAGGGGATGGGTTACGAGCAGTACTTC,CASSFGTQGMGYEQYF